The text below deals with one T cell receptor (beta chain). This clonotype was observed a few times. Its antigen specificity is not known. No per-base quality is available; no much larger clone lies one base away. The sample originates from a study of T-cell memory formation after mild COVID-19 (dated by TCRdb to about 2021). In terms of the full investigation: TCR sequence clusters from the two donors were largely donor specific. In two donors, T-cell clones that expanded and contracted after mild COVID-19 were followed by sequencing TCRalpha and TCRbeta repertoires longitudinally. Two young, previously healthy adult volunteers, one female and one male, were included in the cohort.

The V end gives up 4 bases and the J end 4 bases, leaving 14 bases in the junction not matched to a gene. The CDR3 has 17 amino acids, counting the end cysteine and phenylalanine. Just the 51-base CDR3 DNA is kept, in frame starting at base 1. CDR1 and CDR2 (MGHRA, YSYEKL) derive from the germline V gene. PBMCs were isolated by Ficoll-Paque density gradient centrifugation. Findings and caveats that apply to the study as a whole: Balanced CD4/CD8 phenotypes were observed for clones contracting from day 15 to 85, whereas a bias towards CD4+ was observed for a second wave of clones expanding from day 15 to 37. Contracting CD4+ clones were found mainly in CM and EM memory subsets, while CD8+ clones were enriched in EMRA. The second-wave clones that peaked on day 37 were not confirmed to be SARS-CoV-2 specific. The detection of some responding clones in pre-infection memory suggests that pre-existing cross-reactive memory T cells joined the SARS-CoV-2 response. Only a couple of mild cases were covered by the study, and larger cohorts that include severe cases with pre-infection samples were considered necessary.

The sequencer was an Illumina NovaSeq 6000. cDNA libraries for TCRalpha and TCRbeta were prepared by 5'RACE using constant-segment primers, with sample barcodes and unique molecular identifiers added. RNA was extracted from every sample with Trizol reagent. The libraries were amplified in two PCR steps, and the second step added a second sample barcode and Illumina TruSeq adapters. Sequencing of libraries was performed on an Illumina NovaSeq with 2 x 150 bp paired-end reads. As for how the authors treated the data: With migec v1.2.7, reads were demultiplexed and then collapsed into UMI-guided consensus sequences. Using mixcr v2.1.11, UMI consensuses were aligned to TRA and TRB V and J templates and then assembled into clonotypes. Clonotypes were classified as expanded or contracted when called significant by both edgeR and NoisET, with noise models trained on biological replicates. For edgeR calls, the thresholds were a false discovery rate-adjusted p below 0.01 and a log2 fold-change of 1. PCA with hierarchical clustering of max-normalized trajectories of the 1000 most abundant clonotypes was used as exploratory dynamics analysis. Each responding clone was given a CD4 or CD8 phenotype based on the CD4+ and CD8+ repertoires, which had been sequenced separately. TCRdb reprocessed the public reads (quality trimming at Q25 with fastp, clone calling with MiXCR) and kept in-frame beta chains. Each CDR3 protein gets just one entry, which takes the most common genes and DNA from the rows behind it. The V and J calls reflect TCRdb's pipeline rather than the authors' work. The sample table contains 180,000 or so distinct CDR3 sequences; only one count was recorded for approximately 10% of them. The ten most abundant clones make up 3.5% to 4.5% of the sample.

The sequence is built from TRBV4-1 and TRBJ1-2; 8 bases in the junction line up with TRBD1. This sequence originates from a young man who had mild COVID-19 (a few samples of this study predate the infection). The sample titles of this study are shuffled in the database, so cell type and time point are left out; the donor was told from shared clones. The sample comprised PBMCs or a T cell subset sorted from them (not recorded which). Read as DNA, the sequence is TGCGCCAGCAGCCCCCCTTCTCGGGGACAGGAAGGCTATGGCTACACCTTC. Translation gives CASSPPSRGQEGYGYTF.